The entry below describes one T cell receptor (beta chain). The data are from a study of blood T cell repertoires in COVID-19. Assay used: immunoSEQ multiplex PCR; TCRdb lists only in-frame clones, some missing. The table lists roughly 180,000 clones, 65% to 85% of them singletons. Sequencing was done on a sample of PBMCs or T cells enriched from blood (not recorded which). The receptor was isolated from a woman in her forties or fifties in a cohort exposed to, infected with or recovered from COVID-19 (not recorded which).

The DNA for the CDR3 is TGTGCCAGCTCACCATTTCACCCCGGGACAGGATTTACTGGCAATCAGCCCCAGCATTTT. This codes for CASSPFHPGTGFTGNQPQHF. The genes are TRBV18 and TRBJ1-5, with TRBD1 identical over 8 bases. Trimming removed 2 bases from V and 2 bases from J; junction bases left unmatched: 17. The germline V gene encodes CDR1 KGHSH and CDR2 LQKENI. The CDR3 is made up of 20 amino acids.